This T cell receptor beta chain came from a study of shared T cell receptors in the human thymus. The CDR3 runs to 15 residues. Trimming removed 1 base from V and 6 bases from J; junction bases left unmatched: 4. CDR1 SGHRS and CDR2 YFSETQ come from the germline V gene. The repertoire was sequenced with immunoSEQ multiplex PCR; TCRdb's copy has only in-frame clones and lacks some. The sample has 600,000 or so clones, around 87% seen once; the top ten hold approximately 0.0097%. In addition, the sample was reused for a study of human thymus T cells. This second study says: There appeared to be biased usage of V and J genes in thymic and blood repertoires.

The sequenced material came from thymocytes. The clonotype originates from a boy younger than two with a congenital heart defect. The V call is TRBV5-1, the J call TRBJ2-1; TRBD2 aligns across 10 bases. The CDR3 loop reads CASSLPAGGTNEQFF. For the CDR3, the DNA is TGCGCCAGCAGCTTGCCAGCGGGAGGGACCAATGAGCAGTTCTTC. The full variable domain, in which reference TRBV5-1 and TRBJ2-1 provide the parts outside the CDR3, is KAGVTQTPRYLIKTRGQQVTLSCSPISGHRSVSWYQQTPGQGLQFLFEYFSETQRNKGNFPGRFSGRQFSNSRSEMNVSTLELGDSALYLCASSLPAGGTNEQFFGPGTRLTVL.